Listed below are T cell receptor beta chains from one sample, sequenced in a study of blood T cell repertoires in COVID-19. Clones were sequenced by immunoSEQ multiplex PCR, and TCRdb holds only the in-frame ones, with some missing. The data hold approximately 120,000 clones, with roughly 86% observed a single time. Sequencing was done on a sample of peripheral blood. Receptors were obtained from a woman in her fifties or sixties who had recovered from COVID-19. The CDR3 runs from the conserved cysteine through the conserved F or W. A D gene is named only where the DNA matches it firmly. Clone size is stated in some rows and not others, as once, few, many or a class when expanded.

>TRBV6-1|TRBJ2-3|.|TRBD2
TGTGCCAGCAGCGAACACACTAGCGGTGCTAGCACAGATACGCAGTATTTT
CASSEHTSGASTDTQYF
>TRBV16|TRBJ1-1|.|.
TGTGCCAGCAGCCCTGGGGGCAACACTGAAGCTTTCTTT
CASSPGGNTEAFF
>TRBV7-3|TRBJ2-1|few|TRBD2
TGTGCCAGCAGCCTGGGTAGCGGGAGATTGTCCTACAATGAGCAGTTCTTC
CASSLGSGRLSYNEQFF
>TRBV2|TRBJ2-1|.|.
TGTGCCAGCACGGTCGGGGGATTGGTGCATGAGCAGTTCTTC
CASTVGGLVHEQFF
>TRBV7-9|TRBJ2-3|.|.
TGTGCCAGCAGCCGAAACCCCCGACATGGAGGACTCACAGATACGCAGTATTTT
CASSRNPRHGGLTDTQYF
>TRBV5-1|TRBJ2-7|.|.
TGCGCCAGCAGCTTGTTCAACGGGAACAACGAGCAGTACTTC
CASSLFNGNNEQYF
>TRBV5-1|TRBJ1-1|.|.
TGCGCCAGCAGCTTTAACAGGAACACTGAAGCTTTCTTT
CASSFNRNTEAFF
>TRBV6-5|TRBJ1-5|.|TRBD1
TGTGCCAGCAGTTACAGACAGGGCGGTCAGCCCCAGCATTTT
CASSYRQGGQPQHF
>TRBV2|TRBJ2-5|.|TRBD1
TGTGCCAGCAGTCCCAGACAGGGGATCCAAGAGACCCAGTACTTC
CASSPRQGIQETQYF
>TRBV6-5|TRBJ2-2|.|.
TGTGCCAGCAGTTTTTTACAGAACACCGGGGAGCTGTTTTTT
CASSFLQNTGELFF
>TRBV5-4|TRBJ2-1|few|.
TGTGCCAGCAGCTTAGACAGCTACAATGAGCAGTTCTTC
CASSLDSYNEQFF
>TRBV6-4|TRBJ2-2|.|.
TGTGCCAGCAGTGACGAGGACAGAAAGAACACCGGGGAGCTGTTTTTT
CASSDEDRKNTGELFF
>TRBV4-3|TRBJ1-4|.|.
TGCGCCAGCAGCCAAGTGGGCGAAAAACTGTTTTTT
CASSQVGEKLFF
>TRBV23-1|TRBJ2-7|.|.
TGCGCCAGCAGTCATAAAAACCAGGGGCCCTACGAGCAGTACTTC
CASSHKNQGPYEQYF
>TRBV5-1|TRBJ2-1|.|TRBD1
TGCGCCAGCAGCCCGGACAGGGGCTCCTACAATGAGCAGTTCTTC
CASSPDRGSYNEQFF
>TRBV7-2|TRBJ2-7|.|TRBD2
TGTGCCAGCACCCTTGGAAGCGGGAGGCTTACTCAGGGGCAGTACTTC
CASTLGSGRLTQGQYF
>TRBV28|TRBJ1-4|.|TRBD1
TGTGCCAGCAGTCTGGGGGGACAGGGGGCAGTTAATGAAAAACTGTTTTTT
CASSLGGQGAVNEKLFF
>TRBV18|TRBJ1-1|.|.
TGTGCCAGCTCACCACTCGGGGTAGACGCGAACACTGAAGCTTTCTTT
CASSPLGVDANTEAFF
>TRBV28|TRBJ1-4|.|.
TGTGCCCACGGGGGGCTGAATGAAAAACTGTTTTTT
CAHGGLNEKLFF
>TRBV7-2|TRBJ1-4|.|TRBD1
TGTGCCAGCAGCAACACAGGGGGCAGGAATGAAAAACTGTTTTTT
CASSNTGGRNEKLFF
>TRBV5-1|TRBJ2-6|.|TRBD1
TGCGCCAGCAGCTTGGATACTACAGGGGTCGGGGCCAACGTCCTGACTTTC
CASSLDTTGVGANVLTF
>TRBV7-8|TRBJ1-2|.|TRBD1
TGTGCCAGCAGCCGCTTACCGGGACAGGGGCTGTATGGCTACACCTTC
CASSRLPGQGLYGYTF
>TRBV10-1|TRBJ1-1|few|.
TGCGCCAGCAGTGAGTCGGAACAGGGAGCTTTCTTT
CASSESEQGAFF
>TRBV6-2/TRBV6-3|TRBJ2-5|.|TRBD2
TGTGCCAGCAGTTACCTCCCCCGGCTAGCGGACGAGACCCAGTACTTC
CASSYLPRLADETQYF
>TRBV19|TRBJ1-1|.|TRBD1
TGTGCCAGTAGTAGGGGGCCGGGACAGGGATCCCCAAATACTGAAGCTTTCTTT
CASSRGPGQGSPNTEAFF
>TRBV6-5|TRBJ2-1|.|TRBD2
TGTGCCAGCAGTAGAGGGCGGGAGGAATACAATGAGCAGTTCTTC
CASSRGREEYNEQFF
>TRBV6-2/TRBV6-3|TRBJ2-6|.|.
TGTGCCACCTGCCCCGGGACACTCTCTGGGGCCAACGTCCTGACTTTC
CATCPGTLSGANVLTF
>TRBV5-1|TRBJ1-1|.|.
TGCGCCAGCAGACCTACGGCGGCGAACACTGAAGCTTTCTTT
CASRPTAANTEAFF
>TRBV30|TRBJ1-3|once|.
TGTGCCTGGCAGCCAGGAGGGTCTGGAAACACCATATATTTT
CAWQPGGSGNTIYF
>TRBV11-2|TRBJ2-7|.|.
TGTGCCAGCAGGGCGGGAATTTCCAACGAGCAGTACTTC
CASRAGISNEQYF
>TRBV11-2|TRBJ1-2|.|TRBD1
TGTGCCAGCAGCTTACAGCAGGGGGCTATTATTGGCTACACCTTC
CASSLQQGAIIGYTF
>TRBV3-1/TRBV3-2|TRBJ1-4|.|TRBD1
TGTGCCAGCAGCCCGACAGGGAAAAAGGAAAAACTGTTTTTT
CASSPTGKKEKLFF
>TRBV24-1|TRBJ2-5|.|TRBD2
TGTGCCACCAGTGACCCCCGACTAGCGGGAGAAGAGACCCAGTACTTC
CATSDPRLAGEETQYF
>TRBV18|TRBJ2-5|.|.
TGTGCCAGCTCACCTGGCCTAGGACAAGAGACCCAGTACTTC
CASSPGLGQETQYF
>TRBV9|TRBJ1-2|.|.
TGTGCCAGCAGCGTAGAGTCGGGGGCTAACTATGGCTACACCTTC
CASSVESGANYGYTF
>TRBV4-1|TRBJ2-1|.|TRBD2
TGCGCCAGCAGCCAAGCCTTGGTAGGACTAGCGGGGGGGCTCCGTTTCTTC
CASSQALVGLAGGLRFF
>TRBV2|TRBJ1-1|once|.
TGTGCCAGCAGTGTATATAACACTGAAGCTTTCTTT
CASSVYNTEAFF
>TRBV1|TRBJ2-2|.|.
TGCACCAGCAGCCAAGGGGCGGGACTAGCGGGAGAGGGGACCGGGGAGCTGTTTTTT
CTSSQGAGLAGEGTGELFF
>TRBV10-1|TRBJ2-7|.|.
TGCGCCAGCCAACAGGGTCTTTTTGGCGAGCAGTACTTC
CASQQGLFGEQYF
>TRBV19|TRBJ2-4|.|TRBD1
TGTGCCAGTAGTACACCGACAGGGGGCATTGCCAAAAACATTCAGTACTTC
CASSTPTGGIAKNIQYF
>TRBV5-1|TRBJ1-1|.|.
TGCGCCAGCAGTTATCGACAGCAGAACACTGAAGCTTTCTTT
CASSYRQQNTEAFF
>TRBV27|TRBJ2-5|few|.
TGTGCCAGCGGTGGGGCGAGGGGGTACCAAGAGACCCAGTACTTC
CASGGARGYQETQYF
>TRBV7-2|TRBJ2-1|.|.
TGTGCCAGCAGCTCCGGGACAAGCTCCTACAATGAGCAGTTCTTC
CASSSGTSSYNEQFF
>TRBV6-2/TRBV6-3|TRBJ1-1|.|TRBD1
TGTGCCAGCAGCAATAGTAGGACAGGGAGAAGAACTGAAGCTTTCTTT
CASSNSRTGRRTEAFF
>TRBV23-1|TRBJ2-7|.|TRBD1
TGCGCCAGCAGTCATGGGACAGTTTACGAGCAGTACTTC
CASSHGTVYEQYF
>TRBV19|TRBJ1-3|.|.
TGTGCCAGTAGGAGACAGGACTCTGGAAACACCATATATTTT
CASRRQDSGNTIYF
>TRBV5-1|TRBJ2-7|.|.
TGCGCCAGCAGTTTGGTGGTGAGTACCTACGAGCAGTACTTC
CASSLVVSTYEQYF
>TRBV18|TRBJ1-5|few|.
TGTGCCAGCTCACTGACAAGCAATCAGCCCCAGCATTTT
CASSLTSNQPQHF
>TRBV2|TRBJ2-1|.|TRBD2
TGTGCCAGCAGTCCCCAAGGACTAGCGGACAATGAGCAGTTCTTC
CASSPQGLADNEQFF